A selection of T cell receptor beta chains follows, all from one sample in a study of blood T cell repertoires in COVID-19. Sequencing used immunoSEQ multiplex PCR; TCRdb keeps in-frame clones, though not all of them. The sample yields more than 90,000 clones, 80% to 85% seen once. The source material was peripheral blood. The receptors stem from a man between 65 and 85 years old with acute or convalescent COVID-19. The CDR3 runs from the conserved cysteine through the conserved F or W. The order of the fields is D gene, V gene, J gene, CDR3 protein. D genes are given only for firm matches.

-	TRBV6-4	TRBJ2-5	CASSENLAPQETQYF
TRBD1	TRBV6-2/TRBV6-3	TRBJ2-1	CASSLPRGHSYNEQFF
-	TRBV19	TRBJ2-3	CASSIAGVIADTQYF
TRBD2	TRBV3-1/TRBV3-2	TRBJ2-7	CASSRSGSGGFGEQYF
-	TRBV29-1	TRBJ1-6	CSLTTYNSPLHF
TRBD1	TRBV5-4	TRBJ2-3	CASSWTGGGDTQYF
TRBD2	TRBV6-5	TRBJ2-3	CAWGLAGDTQYF
TRBD2	TRBV7-9	TRBJ2-1	CASSPQRGGSYNEQFF
TRBD1	TRBV29-1	TRBJ1-1	CSVARQGRTEAFF
-	TRBV5-1	TRBJ1-1	CASSELSGVGVAEAFF
TRBD1	TRBV28	TRBJ2-7	CASRGTGGTYEQYF